This T cell receptor beta chain was sequenced in a study of cytomegalovirus exposure and HLA in healthy donors. Study-level background: An early release of data contained 75 million to 100 million unique TCRs, which came from HLA-typed donors. Study-level points and caveats: In an earlier analysis, productive rearrangement rates for most beta V segments clustered near 87% or 30%.

Details on this clone: Its specificity is not known.

V gave up 2 bases and J gave up 5 bases, with 9 bases separating them. The CDR3 loop spans 13 amino acids. Primers: 60 Vbeta forward and 13 Jbeta reverse. The table came from immunoSEQ multiplex PCR; TCRdb's copy has only in-frame clones and leaves some out. The sample records around 150,000 clones, 76% being singletons. Sequenced sample: PBMCs. The chain employs TRBV23-1 and TRBJ1-1; tentatively, D is TRBD1 (5 bases). Being an ORF, TRBV23-1 has a function that is uncertain. This clonotype originated in a man aged 18 to 30 in good health and CMV-seronegative. Written as DNA, the CDR3 is TGCGCCAGCAGTCAAGCAGGGCCAACTGAAGCTTTCTTT. This translates into CASSQAGPTEAFF.